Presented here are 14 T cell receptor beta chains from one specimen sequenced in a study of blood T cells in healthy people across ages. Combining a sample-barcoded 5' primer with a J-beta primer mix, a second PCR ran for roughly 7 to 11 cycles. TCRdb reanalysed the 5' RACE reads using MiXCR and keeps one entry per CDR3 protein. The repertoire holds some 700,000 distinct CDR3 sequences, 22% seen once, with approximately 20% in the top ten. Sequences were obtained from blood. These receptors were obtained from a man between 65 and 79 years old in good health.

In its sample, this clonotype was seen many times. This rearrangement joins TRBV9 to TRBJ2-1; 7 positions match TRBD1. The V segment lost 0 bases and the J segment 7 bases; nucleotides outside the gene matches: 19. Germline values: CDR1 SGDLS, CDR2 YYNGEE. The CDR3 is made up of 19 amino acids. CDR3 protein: CASSVEVSDRGDRENEQFF. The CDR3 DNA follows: TGTGCCAGCAGCGTAGAGGTGTCCGACCGTGGGGACAGAGAGAATGAGCAGTTCTTC. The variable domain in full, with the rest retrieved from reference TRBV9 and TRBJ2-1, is DSGVTQTPKHLITATGQRVTLRCSPRSGDLSVYWYQQSLDQGLQFLIQYYNGEERAKGNILERFSAQQFPDLHSELNLSSLELGDSALYFCASSVEVSDRGDRENEQFFGPGTRLTVL.

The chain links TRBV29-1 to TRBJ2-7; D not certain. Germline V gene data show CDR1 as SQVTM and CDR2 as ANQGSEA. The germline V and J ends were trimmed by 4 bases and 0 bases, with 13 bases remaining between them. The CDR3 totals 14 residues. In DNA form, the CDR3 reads TGCAGCGTTGGTCCCCATGGGGACTCCTACGAGCAGTACTTC. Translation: CSVGPHGDSYEQYF.

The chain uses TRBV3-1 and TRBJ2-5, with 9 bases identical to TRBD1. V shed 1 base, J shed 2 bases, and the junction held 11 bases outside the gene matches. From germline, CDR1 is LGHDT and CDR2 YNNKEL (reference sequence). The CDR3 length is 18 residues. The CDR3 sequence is CASSQVWDRVIGQETQYF. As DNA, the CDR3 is TGTGCCAGCAGCCAAGTTTGGGACAGGGTAATTGGGCAAGAGACCCAGTACTTC.

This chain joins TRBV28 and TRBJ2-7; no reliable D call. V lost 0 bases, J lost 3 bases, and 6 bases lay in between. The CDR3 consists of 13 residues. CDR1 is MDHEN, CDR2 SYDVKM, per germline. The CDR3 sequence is CASSLWGIYEQYF. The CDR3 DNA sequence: TGTGCCAGCAGTTTATGGGGGATCTACGAGCAGTACTTC.

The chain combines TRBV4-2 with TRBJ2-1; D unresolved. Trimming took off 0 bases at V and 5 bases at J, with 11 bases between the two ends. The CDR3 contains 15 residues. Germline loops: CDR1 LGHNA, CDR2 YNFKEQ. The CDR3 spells CASSQDVGSNNEQFF. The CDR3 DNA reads TGTGCCAGCAGCCAAGATGTAGGAAGTAACAATGAGCAGTTCTTC.

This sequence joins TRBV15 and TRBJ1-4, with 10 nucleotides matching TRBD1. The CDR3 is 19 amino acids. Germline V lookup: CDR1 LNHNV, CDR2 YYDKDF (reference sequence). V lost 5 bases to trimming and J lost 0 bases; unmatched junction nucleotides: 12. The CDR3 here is CATSEGRGTGDSTNEKLFF. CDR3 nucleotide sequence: TGTGCCACCAGCGAGGGGCGTGGGACAGGGGATTCAACTAATGAAAAACTGTTTTTT.

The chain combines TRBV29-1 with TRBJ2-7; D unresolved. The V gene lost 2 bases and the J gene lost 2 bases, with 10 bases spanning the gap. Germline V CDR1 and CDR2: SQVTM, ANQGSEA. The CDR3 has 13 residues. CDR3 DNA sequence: TGCAGCGTTGAAAGTCCAGGCGCCTACGAGCAGTACTTC. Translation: CSVESPGAYEQYF.

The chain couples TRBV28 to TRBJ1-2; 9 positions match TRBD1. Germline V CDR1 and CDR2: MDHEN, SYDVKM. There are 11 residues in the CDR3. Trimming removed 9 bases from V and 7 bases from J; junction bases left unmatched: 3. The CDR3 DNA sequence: TGTGCCAGTCTACAGGGGGCTGGCTACACCTTC. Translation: CASLQGAGYTF.

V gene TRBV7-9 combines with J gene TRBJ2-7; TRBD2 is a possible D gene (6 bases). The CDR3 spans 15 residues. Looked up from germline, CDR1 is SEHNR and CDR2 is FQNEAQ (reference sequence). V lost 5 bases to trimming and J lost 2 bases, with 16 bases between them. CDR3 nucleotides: TGTGCCAGCAGCCCTAGACCCGGGACTCCCTACGAGCAGTACTTC. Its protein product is CASSPRPGTPYEQYF.

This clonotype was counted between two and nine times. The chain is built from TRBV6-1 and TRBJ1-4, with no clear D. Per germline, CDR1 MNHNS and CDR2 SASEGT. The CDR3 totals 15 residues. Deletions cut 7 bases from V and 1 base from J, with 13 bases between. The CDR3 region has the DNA TGTGCCAGCATCGATGTTTGGGGAACTAATGAAAAACTGTTTTTT. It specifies CASIDVWGTNEKLFF.

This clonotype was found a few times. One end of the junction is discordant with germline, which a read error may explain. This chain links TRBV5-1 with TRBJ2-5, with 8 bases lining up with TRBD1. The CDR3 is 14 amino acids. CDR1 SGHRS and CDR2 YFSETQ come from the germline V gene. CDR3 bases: TGCGCCAGCAGCCTTGACAGGGGCGCGCCCACGATGCGCTTC. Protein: CASSLDRGAPTMRF.

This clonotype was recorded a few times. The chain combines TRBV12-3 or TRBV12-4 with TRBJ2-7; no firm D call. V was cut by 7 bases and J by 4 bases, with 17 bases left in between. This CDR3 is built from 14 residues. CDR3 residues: CASNNGRPNYEQYV. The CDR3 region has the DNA TGTGCCAGCAATAACGGGCGTCCTAATTACGAGCAGTACGTC.

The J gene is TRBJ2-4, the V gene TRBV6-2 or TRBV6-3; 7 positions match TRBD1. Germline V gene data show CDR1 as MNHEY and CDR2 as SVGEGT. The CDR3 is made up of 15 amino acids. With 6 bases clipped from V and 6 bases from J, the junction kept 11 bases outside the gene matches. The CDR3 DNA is TGTGCCAGCAGGCCTGGGACAGTCAAAGGAAACATTCAGTACTTC. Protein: CASRPGTVKGNIQYF.

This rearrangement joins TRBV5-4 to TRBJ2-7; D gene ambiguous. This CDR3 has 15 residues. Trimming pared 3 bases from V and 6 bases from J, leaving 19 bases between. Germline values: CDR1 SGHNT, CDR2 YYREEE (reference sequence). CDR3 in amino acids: CASSSISGDRFEQYF. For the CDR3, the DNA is TGTGCCAGCAGCTCTATCTCCGGCGATCGGTTCGAGCAGTACTTC.